A single sample gave rise to the 2 T cell receptor beta chains below, sequenced in a study of blood T cells in healthy people across ages. Primers used in a second PCR of roughly 6 to 12 cycles were a sample-barcoded 5' primer and a J-beta primer mix. TCRdb analysed the 5' RACE reads with MiXCR anew, one entry per CDR3 protein. The sample contains about 970,000 distinct CDR3 sequences, roughly 47% of which appear only once. The sample comprised blood. The receptors shown here come from a woman in her sixties or seventies in good health.

Here the CDR3 DNA reads TGCAGTGCTAGAGATGGGGTGCAGGGAGCGAACACCGGGGAGCTGTTTTTT. Its protein product is CSARDGVQGANTGELFF. The chain uses TRBV20-1 and TRBJ2-2; tentatively, D is TRBD1 or TRBD2 (5 bases each). The CDR3 loop spans 17 amino acids. V lost 0 bases and J 0 bases, leaving 14 bases between the germline ends. Germline CDR1 DFQATT, CDR2 SNEGSKA (reference sequence).

Notes on this clonotype: The junction and the germline gene differ at one end; a read error may be behind it. J is TRBJ2-3 and V is TRBV12-3 or TRBV12-4; D is uncertain. CDR3 length: 14 amino acids. The CDR3 DNA follows: TGTGCCAGCAGTTTCGGCAGGACGTCCGATACGGAGTATTTT. Translated: CASSFGRTSDTEYF.